These 5 T cell receptor beta chains originate from one sample sequenced in a study of blood T cell repertoires in COVID-19 (dated by TCRdb to 2020 to 2022). To prepare the library, the immunoSEQ multiplex PCR assay was applied. TCRdb holds this immuneACCESS table with in-frame rearrangements only. Some clones are missing; in checked studies, unresolved V genes explain under half, and the rest has no known cause. This sample lists about 370,000 clones; around 87% were detected once. 6.5% of the sample lies in the top ten. Sequencing was carried out using peripheral blood. Every receptor here comes from a man between 18 and 35 years old with active or convalescent COVID-19.

The rearrangement uses TRBV7-3 and TRBJ2-7; weak D call: TRBD2 (6 bases). Trimming left V 3 bases short and J 0 bases short, with 9 bases between. The CDR3 is 14 amino acids. CDR1 is SGHTA, CDR2 FQGTGA, per germline. CDR3 protein: CASSFGGDSYEQYF. The CDR3 nucleotides are TGTGCCAGCAGCTTCGGAGGGGACTCCTACGAGCAGTACTTC.

The gene calls are TRBV7-3 and TRBJ1-2; 7 nucleotides match TRBD1. The CDR3 is 15 residues long. J lost 3 bases, V lost 0 bases, and 4 bases had no gene match. CDR1 is SGHTA, CDR2 FQGTGA, per germline. The CDR3 here is CASSLTLTGDYGYTF. CDR3 DNA sequence: TGTGCCAGCAGCTTAACGTTAACAGGGGACTATGGCTACACCTTC.

The chain has TRBV5-1 and TRBJ2-3; 8 nucleotides agree with TRBD2. This CDR3 spans 15 amino acids. V shed 4 bases and J 1 base; nucleotides not matched to a gene: 5. CDR1 SGHRS and CDR2 YFSETQ come from the germline V gene. The CDR3 protein is CASSPELAGTDTQYF. CDR3 nucleotide sequence: TGCGCCAGCAGCCCGGAACTAGCGGGCACAGATACGCAGTATTTT. Combining the CDR3 with reference TRBV5-1 and TRBJ2-3 gives the whole variable domain KAGVTQTPRYLIKTRGQQVTLSCSPISGHRSVSWYQQTPGQGLQFLFEYFSETQRNKGNFPGRFSGRQFSNSRSEMNVSTLELGDSALYLCASSPELAGTDTQYFGPGTRLTVL.

The rearrangement joins TRBV28 to TRBJ2-2; possible D gene TRBD2, 5 bases. Trimming stripped 8 bases from V and 4 bases from J, with 17 bases between. The V gene's germline CDR1 is MDHEN and CDR2 SYDVKM. This CDR3 spans 15 amino acids. Here the CDR3 DNA reads TGTGCCAGCTTCCTCGAGGGTGGGTCCACCGGGGAGCTGTTTTTT. Protein: CASFLEGGSTGELFF.

The chain is built from TRBV29-1 and TRBJ1-2; D uncertain. V lost 7 bases and J lost 0, with 15 bases in between. The CDR3 totals 14 residues. Germline CDR1 and CDR2: SQVTM and ANQGSEA. CDR3 protein: CSAGEVTANYGYTF. Written as DNA, the CDR3 is TGCAGCGCCGGTGAGGTCACGGCTAACTATGGCTACACCTTC. The variable domain in full, completed from reference TRBV29-1 and TRBJ1-2, reads SAVISQKPSRDICQRGTSLTIQCQVDSQVTMMFWYRQQPGQSLTLIATANQGSEATYESGFVIDKFPISRPNLTFSTLTVSNMSPEDSSIYLCSAGEVTANYGYTFGSGTRLTVV.